A single sample is the source of the 26 T cell receptor beta chains below, sequenced in a study of cytomegalovirus exposure and HLA in healthy donors (dated 2017 in TCRdb). Preparation of the library involved the immunoSEQ multiplex PCR assay. For the multiplex PCR, a mixture combining 60 forward primers for TCR Vbeta segments and 13 reverse primers for TCR Jbeta segments was used. Not all clones reach the TCRdb copy of this immuneACCESS table, which keeps in-frame sequences only. Checked studies attribute under half of the gap to unresolved V genes and leave the rest unexplained. The sample includes over 150,000 clones, with about 70% observed a single time. In total, the top ten clones hold about 3% of the sample. The source material was PBMCs. These receptors originate from a woman between 40 and 55 years old in good health and CMV-seropositive.

This chain joins TRBV19 and TRBJ2-1, with 8 positions matching TRBD1. J was trimmed by 8 bases and V by 0 bases; bases with no gene match: 6. Per germline, CDR1 LNHDA and CDR2 SQIVND (reference sequence). This CDR3 contains 15 residues. This chain's CDR3 is CASSIEQGDTYEQFF. Written as DNA, the CDR3 is TGTGCCAGTAGTATAGAACAGGGGGATACATATGAGCAGTTCTTC. Full variable domain (rest looked up from reference TRBV19 and TRBJ2-1): DGGITQSPKYLFRKEGQNVTLSCEQNLNHDAMYWYRQDPGQGLRLIYYSQIVNDFQKGDIAEGYSVSREKKESFPLTVTSAQKNPTAFYLCASSIEQGDTYEQFFGPGTRLTVL.

This rearrangement joins TRBV5-1 to TRBJ2-5, with 10 bases lining up with TRBD1. V trimming: 5 bases; J trimming: 5 bases; junction bases outside the gene matches: 9. In germline, CDR1 is SGHRS, CDR2 YFSETQ. The CDR3 consists of 15 residues. The CDR3 DNA sequence: TGCGCCAGCAGACCTCGACAGGGGGCGCGGGAGACCCAGTACTTC. Translating gives CASRPRQGARETQYF. The variable domain in full, completed from reference TRBV5-1 and TRBJ2-5, reads KAGVTQTPRYLIKTRGQQVTLSCSPISGHRSVSWYQQTPGQGLQFLFEYFSETQRNKGNFPGRFSGRQFSNSRSEMNVSTLELGDSALYLCASRPRQGARETQYFGPGTRLLVL.

This clone came up a few times. The rearrangement joins TRBV7-9 to TRBJ2-7; a possible D gene is TRBD2 (5 bases). Germline loops: CDR1 SEHNR, CDR2 FQNEAQ (reference sequence). The CDR3 consists of 15 residues. Trimming stripped 6 bases from V and 3 bases from J, with 18 bases between. CDR3 nucleotide sequence: TGTGCCAGCAGTCTAGACGGGGTACAAGGCTACGAGCAGTACTTC. This codes for CASSLDGVQGYEQYF.

This clone was found a few times. At one end the junction does not follow the germline gene, possibly because of a read error. The gene calls are TRBV19 and TRBJ1-2; possible D gene TRBD1, 5 bases. Germline assignment: CDR1 LNHDA and CDR2 SQIVND (reference sequence). CDR3 size: 14 residues. DNA of the CDR3: TGTGCCAGTAGTATCCCGGACATCCCCTATGGCTACCCCTTC. Translation gives CASSIPDIPYGYPF. Supplemented by reference TRBV19 and TRBJ1-2, the full variable domain reads DGGITQSPKYLFRKEGQNVTLSCEQNLNHDAMYWYRQDPGQGLRLIYYSQIVNDFQKGDIAEGYSVSREKKESFPLTVTSAQKNPTAFYLCASSIPDIPYGYPFGSGTRLTVV.

This clone was observed a few times. The rearrangement links TRBV23-1 to TRBJ2-6; 7 positions match TRBD1. TRBV23-1 is an open reading frame whose function is uncertain. The junction had 9 bases not matched to a gene; V was cut back by 3 bases and J by 1 base. This CDR3 region has 18 residues. CDR3 coding DNA: TGCGCCAGCAGTCACAGCCGGGACAGAAGTTCTGGGGCCAACGTCCTGACTTTC. Its translation is CASSHSRDRSSGANVLTF.

For the CDR3, the DNA is TGTGCCAGCAGCTTACAGGGTTCCATTCAAGAGACCCAGTACTTC. This translates into CASSLQGSIQETQYF. This sequence joins TRBV7-2 and TRBJ2-5; the D gene is possibly TRBD1 (5 bases). Germline assignment: CDR1 SGHTA and CDR2 FQGNSA. The CDR3 runs to 15 residues. With 2 bases removed from V and 2 bases from J, the gap between germline ends came to 12 bases.

This chain links TRBV9 with TRBJ1-3; a possible D gene is TRBD1 (6 bases). V was clipped by 2 bases and J by 4 bases, with 10 bases between them. The CDR3 is 14 amino acids. CDR1 and CDR2 (germline): SGDLS, YYNGEE. The CDR3 DNA follows: TGTGCCAGCAGCGTGGGGACATCAGGAAACACCATATATTTT. Translation: CASSVGTSGNTIYF. Filled out from reference TRBV9 and TRBJ1-3, the complete variable domain reads DSGVTQTPKHLITATGQRVTLRCSPRSGDLSVYWYQQSLDQGLQFLIQYYNGEERAKGNILERFSAQQFPDLHSELNLSSLELGDSALYFCASSVGTSGNTIYFGEGSWLTVV.

In this sample, this clone turned up a few times. The chain has TRBV7-3 and TRBJ2-5, with a tentative D call TRBD2 (7 bases). CDR1 SGHTA and CDR2 FQGTGA come from the germline V gene. The V end was cut by 7 bases, the J end by 1 base, with 16 bases between. This CDR3 is 15 amino acids long. CDR3 in DNA: TGTGCCAGCACCCAAGGGGGGGGGCCCCAAGAGACCCAGTACTTC. Translating gives CASTQGGGPQETQYF. The whole variable domain, remainder taken from reference TRBV7-3 and TRBJ2-5, is GAGVSQTPSNKVTEKGKYVELRCDPISGHTALYWYRQSLGQGPEFLIYFQGTGAADDSGLPNDRFFAVRPEGSVSTLKIQRTERGDSAVYLCASTQGGGPQETQYFGPGTRLLVL.

This clone was picked up a small number of times. This chain joins TRBV18 and TRBJ1-1; TRBD1 might be the D (5 bases). V lost 4 bases and J 4 bases, leaving 10 bases between the germline ends. Per germline, CDR1 KGHSH and CDR2 LQKENI. The CDR3 extends over 13 amino acids. CDR3 loop: CASSRGGGTEAFF. The CDR3 DNA reads as TGTGCCAGCTCACGCGGCGGGGGCACTGAAGCTTTCTTT. Looking up the rest from reference TRBV18 and TRBJ1-1 gives the full variable domain: NAGVMQNPRHLVRRRGQEARLRCSPMKGHSHVYWYRQLPEEGLKFMVYLQKENIIDESGMPKERFSAEFPKEGPSILRIQQVVRGDSAAYFCASSRGGGTEAFFGQGTRLTVV.

The V call is TRBV4-2, the J call TRBJ1-1; 7 bases match TRBD1. Germline CDR1 and CDR2: LGHNA and YNFKEQ. V lost 5 bases and J lost 1; bases outside the gene matches: 4. The CDR3 runs to 14 residues. For the CDR3, the DNA is TGTGCCAGCAGCTCGGGACAGCAGAACACTGAAGCTTTCTTT. Its protein is CASSSGQQNTEAFF.

The chain couples TRBV10-3 to TRBJ1-3; 7 bases align to TRBD1. Germline values: CDR1 ENHRY, CDR2 SYGVKD. J lost 2 bases, V lost 6 bases, and 7 bases had no gene match. The CDR3 runs 15 residues. This CDR3 is CAISRQGAAGNTIYF. The DNA for the CDR3 is TGTGCCATCAGCAGACAGGGAGCGGCTGGAAACACCATATATTTT.

This clone was seen more than once but under ten times. This sample also contains other DNA sequences that code for the same CDR3. The V call is TRBV7-9, the J call TRBJ2-7; D is undetermined. CDR1 and CDR2 from the germline V gene are SEHNR and FQNEAQ (reference sequence). V gave up 1 base and J gave up 3 bases, with 7 bases separating them. CDR3 length: 13 amino acids. In DNA form, the CDR3 reads TGTGCCAGCAGCTTAGGTACTTTCTACGAGCAGTACTTC. Amino acids: CASSLGTFYEQYF.

This clone showed up just a few times. This chain uses TRBV5-1 with TRBJ2-7; 12 bases are a match to TRBD2. The ends lost 4 bases at V and 0 bases at J; junction bases unmatched: 8. The CDR3 is 17 amino acids. Germline CDR1 SGHRS, CDR2 YFSETQ. The CDR3 reads CASSRGLAGTSSYEQYF. In DNA, the CDR3 is TGCGCCAGCAGCCGGGGACTAGCGGGCACGTCCTCCTACGAGCAGTACTTC.

As concerns this clone: Because the CDR3's place on the DNA is in doubt, the DNA is left out and the CDR3 is given as listed by TCRdb. Different DNA sequences within this sample yield the same CDR3. The chain joins TRBV23-1 to TRBJ2-7; TRBD1, the table's D call, lacks a check against the DNA. TRBV23-1 is an open reading frame whose function is uncertain. With termini counted, the CDR3 has 14 amino acids. The CDR3 protein is CASRSGALSWEQYF.

This clone was seen a few times. The CDR3: CAGSLQGASNSPLHF. CDR3 nucleotide sequence: TGTGCCGGCTCCTTACAGGGAGCAAGCAATTCACCCCTCCACTTT. This chain connects TRBV2 to TRBJ1-6; tentative D call: TRBD1 (6 bases). The ends were cut back, 11 bases at V and 7 bases at J, with 21 bases in the middle. Germline CDR1 SNHLY, CDR2 FYNNEI. The CDR3 is made up of 15 amino acids.

This clone was counted a few times. The chain carries TRBV5-1 and TRBJ2-5; tentatively, D is TRBD1 (6 bases). The CDR3 covers 17 residues. The V end lost 3 bases, the J end lost 2 bases, and 20 bases lay between the germline ends. Germline loops: CDR1 SGHRS, CDR2 YFSETQ. The CDR3: CASSSFPGVRGQETQYF. The CDR3 bases are TGCGCCAGCAGCTCATTCCCAGGGGTAAGGGGGCAAGAGACCCAGTACTTC.

This clone was observed a single time. J is TRBJ1-5 and V is TRBV15, with 9 bases matching TRBD1. J gave up 7 bases and V 2 bases, and 21 bases lay outside the gene matches. This CDR3 has 20 residues. Germline CDR1 and CDR2: LNHNV and YYDKDF (reference sequence). This chain's CDR3 is CATSRTTRIMTGGKEQPQHF. The CDR3 DNA reads as TGTGCCACCAGCAGAACCACTCGAATTATGACAGGGGGGAAGGAACAGCCCCAGCATTTT.

As DNA, the CDR3 is TGTGCCAGCAGCTCGGGACTGCATAATTCACCCCTCCACTTT. This gives the protein CASSSGLHNSPLHF. The chain couples TRBV14 to TRBJ1-6; D might be TRBD1 (5 bases). Trimming pared 5 bases from V and 5 bases from J, leaving 10 bases between. The germline CDR1 and CDR2 sequences are SGHDN and FVKESK. This CDR3 contains 14 residues.

This clone turned up a few times. For the CDR3, the DNA is TGTGCCAGCGAGCAGACTAGCGGGGGGCCGACAGATACGCAGTATTTT. As protein: CASEQTSGGPTDTQYF. This rearrangement joins TRBV18 to TRBJ2-3; 13 bases are shared with TRBD2. The CDR3 extends over 16 amino acids. The V and J ends lost 8 bases and 3 bases, in that order; junction bases with no gene match: 8. Germline-derived CDR1 and CDR2 are KGHSH and LQKENI.

The rearrangement joins TRBV25-1 to TRBJ2-2; D is uncertain. Trimming took off 2 bases at V and 5 bases at J, with 3 bases between the two ends. Germline-derived CDR1 and CDR2 are MGHDK and SYGVNS. The CDR3 covers 12 residues. CDR3: CASSERTGELFF. The CDR3 nucleotides read TGTGCCAGCAGTGAACGGACCGGGGAGCTGTTTTTT.

This chain connects TRBV27 to TRBJ2-1, with 9 bases lining up with TRBD2. The germline V gene has CDR1 MNHEY and CDR2 SMNVEV (reference sequence). With 4 bases clipped from V and 0 bases from J, the junction kept 16 bases outside the gene matches. This CDR3 comprises 20 residues. CDR3 sequence reads: CASSYGLASGISSSYNEQFF. The CDR3 nucleotides are TGTGCCAGCAGTTATGGATTGGCTAGCGGGATCTCGAGCTCCTACAATGAGCAGTTCTTC.

This rearrangement joins TRBV5-1 to TRBJ2-3; the match to TRBD2 covers 10 bases. CDR1 and CDR2 (germline): SGHRS, YFSETQ. This CDR3 is 16 amino acids long. V lost 4 bases, J lost 0 bases, and 5 bases stayed unmatched. This chain's CDR3 is CASSALAGSSTDTQYF. The CDR3 DNA reads TGCGCCAGCAGCGCACTAGCGGGGTCTAGCACAGATACGCAGTATTTT.

The chain carries TRBV19 and TRBJ1-4, with D perhaps TRBD1 (5 bases). The CDR3 is 16 residues long. Looked up from germline, CDR1 is LNHDA and CDR2 is SQIVND (reference sequence). The germline V and J ends were trimmed by 5 bases and 6 bases, with 19 bases remaining between them. The CDR3 reads CASSPRQGIGDEKLFF. CDR3 nucleotide sequence: TGTGCCAGTAGTCCCCGCCAGGGAATAGGAGATGAAAAACTGTTTTTT.

The chain has TRBV19 and TRBJ1-1, with 10 bases that match TRBD1. Germline V CDR1 and CDR2: LNHDA, SQIVND (reference sequence). Losses at the gene ends were 7 bases for V and 5 bases for J; bases not matched to a gene: 16. There are 17 residues in the CDR3. CDR3 amino acids: CASNGQGGRLMETEAFF. In DNA form, the CDR3 reads TGTGCCAGTAATGGACAGGGGGGACGGTTGATGGAGACTGAAGCTTTCTTT.

This rearrangement joins TRBV27 to TRBJ2-5; weak D call: TRBD2 (7 bases). This CDR3 region has 16 residues. Between the trimmed V and J ends, which lost 6 bases and 4 bases, there was a span of 21 bases. In germline, CDR1 is MNHEY, CDR2 SMNVEV (reference sequence). The CDR3 DNA sequence: TGTGCCAGCAGACTAGGGGGGGAAGGAGGTCGAGAGACCCAGTACTTC. This sequence encodes CASRLGGEGGRETQYF.

This clone has just a few counts. The chain has TRBV7-9 and TRBJ1-3, with TRBD1 identical over 7 bases. Germline values: CDR1 SEHNR, CDR2 FQNEAQ (reference sequence). J gave up 0 bases and V 1 base, and 6 bases lay outside the gene matches. CDR3 length: 17 amino acids. The CDR3 nucleotides read TGTGCCAGCAGCTTAGGTACCACAGGGGACTCTGGAAACACCATATATTTT. It yields the protein CASSLGTTGDSGNTIYF.